The 11 T cell receptor beta chains given below trace back to one sample, sequenced in a study of blood T cell repertoires in COVID-19. The protocol was immunoSEQ multiplex PCR, while the TCRdb copy is restricted to in-frame clones and leaves out a portion. The sample lists 300,000 to 350,000 clones; about 91% were seen once. Input material: peripheral blood. The receptors originated from a man aged 30-40 years with COVID-19, enrolled during active disease.

The rearrangement uses TRBV9 and TRBJ2-7; TRBD1 aligns across 10 bases. Per germline, CDR1 SGDLS and CDR2 YYNGEE. The CDR3 is 17 amino acids. The V gene end was trimmed by 4 bases and the J gene end by 0 bases; junction bases not matched to a gene: 10. The CDR3 is CASSSTGTGVVSYEQYF. The DNA of the CDR3 is TGTGCCAGCAGCTCCACCGGGACAGGGGTGGTCTCCTACGAGCAGTACTTC.

This clone was detected once. The rearrangement uses TRBV29-1 and TRBJ2-1; 7 bases align to TRBD2. Germline lookup yields CDR1 SQVTM and CDR2 ANQGSEA. The CDR3 is 12 amino acids. Trimming at V came to 4 bases and at J to 5 bases, leaving 2 bases not matched to a gene. The CDR3 DNA sequence: TGCAGCGTTGGGGGGGGGAACAATGAGCAGTTCTTC. The encoded protein is CSVGGGNNEQFF.

The V call is TRBV18, the J call TRBJ1-1, with 8 bases matching TRBD1. Germline V CDR1 and CDR2: KGHSH, LQKENI. V shed 5 bases, J shed 7 bases, and the junction held 3 bases outside the gene matches. This CDR3 is built from 12 residues. The CDR3 here is CASSAGTGEAFF. The CDR3 DNA reads as TGTGCCAGCTCAGCCGGGACAGGTGAAGCTTTCTTT.

The V call is TRBV4-3, the J call TRBJ1-4; the D gene is possibly TRBD1 (5 bases). The CDR3 contains 14 residues. Trimming stripped 1 base from V and 8 bases from J, with 11 bases between. Germline V gives CDR1 LGHNA, CDR2 YSLEER. CDR3 sequence: CASSQAQGVEKLFF. CDR3 nucleotide sequence: TGCGCCAGCAGCCAAGCTCAAGGGGTAGAAAAACTGTTTTTT.

This chain links TRBV5-1 with TRBJ1-1; D gene unclear. CDR3 length equals 15 residues. The germline V and J ends were trimmed by 0 bases and 4 bases, with 13 bases remaining between them. Germline V gene lookup returns CDR1 SGHRS and CDR2 YFSETQ. CDR3 in amino acids: CASSLGSITGTEAFF. The CDR3 DNA sequence: TGCGCCAGCAGCTTGGGGTCGATTACTGGCACTGAAGCTTTCTTT.

The chain carries TRBV7-3 and TRBJ2-7; 13 nucleotides match TRBD2. Looked up from germline, CDR1 is SGHTA and CDR2 is FQGTGA. Trimming took 3 bases from V and 6 from J; bases not matched to a gene: 2. The CDR3 extends over 14 amino acids. CDR3 loop: CASSLGLAGTEQYF. The DNA for the CDR3 is TGTGCCAGCAGCTTGGGACTAGCGGGGACCGAGCAGTACTTC.

The V and J genes are TRBV28 and TRBJ2-1; 9 bases are shared with TRBD2. The junction had 11 bases not matched to a gene; V was cut back by 7 bases and J by 4 bases. The CDR3 runs 16 residues. Germline V CDR1 and CDR2: MDHEN, SYDVKM. Here the CDR3 reads CASNLSGSHRYNEQFF. The CDR3 bases are TGTGCCAGCAACCTTAGCGGGAGTCACCGGTACAATGAGCAGTTCTTC. Filled out from reference TRBV28 and TRBJ2-1, the complete variable domain reads DVKVTQSSRYLVKRTGEKVFLECVQDMDHENMFWYRQDPGLGLRLIYFSYDVKMKEKGDIPEGYSVSREKKERFSLILESASTNQTSMYLCASNLSGSHRYNEQFFGPGTRLTVL.

V and J are TRBV5-4 and TRBJ2-5, with 10 bases lining up with TRBD2. The CDR3 runs to 16 residues. Germline V gene sequence: CDR1 SGHNT, CDR2 YYREEE (reference sequence). V shed 3 bases and J 5 bases; nucleotides not matched to a gene: 10. The CDR3 loop is CASSSKRGGPKETQYF. The CDR3 region has the DNA TGTGCCAGCAGCTCGAAGCGGGGGGGGCCCAAGGAGACCCAGTACTTC. Using reference TRBV5-4 and TRBJ2-5 for the parts outside the CDR3, the full variable domain is ETGVTQSPTHLIKTRGQQVTLRCSSQSGHNTVSWYQQALGQGPQFIFQYYREEENGRGNFPPRFSGLQFPNYSSELNVNALELDDSALYLCASSSKRGGPKETQYFGPGTRLLVL.

The chain links TRBV29-1 to TRBJ1-5, with D possibly TRBD1 on 5 matching bases. V was cut by 6 bases and J by 2 bases, with 11 bases left in between. The CDR3 contains 13 residues. CDR1 and CDR2 (germline): SQVTM, ANQGSEA. The CDR3 reads CSVLPGGNQPQHF. Written as DNA, the CDR3 is TGCAGCGTACTGCCGGGGGGCAATCAGCCCCAGCATTTT.

This rearrangement joins TRBV20-1 to TRBJ2-1, with 13 positions matching TRBD2. Germline lookup yields CDR1 DFQATT and CDR2 SNEGSKA (reference sequence). Trimming cost V 3 bases and J 10 bases; bases outside gene matches: 6. This CDR3 spans 14 amino acids. CDR3 sequence: CSASGLAGEGEQFF. The CDR3 bases are TGCAGTGCTAGTGGACTAGCGGGAGAGGGGGAGCAGTTCTTC.

The chain carries TRBV7-8 and TRBJ1-2; D uncertain. CDR3 length: 16 amino acids. The germline gives CDR1 SGHVS, CDR2 FQNEAQ. Trimming removed 1 base at V and 0 bases at J, with 12 bases between. CDR3 in DNA: TGTGCCAGCAGCTTAGGCCGGGGATTAGCTAACTATGGCTACACCTTC. This encodes CASSLGRGLANYGYTF.